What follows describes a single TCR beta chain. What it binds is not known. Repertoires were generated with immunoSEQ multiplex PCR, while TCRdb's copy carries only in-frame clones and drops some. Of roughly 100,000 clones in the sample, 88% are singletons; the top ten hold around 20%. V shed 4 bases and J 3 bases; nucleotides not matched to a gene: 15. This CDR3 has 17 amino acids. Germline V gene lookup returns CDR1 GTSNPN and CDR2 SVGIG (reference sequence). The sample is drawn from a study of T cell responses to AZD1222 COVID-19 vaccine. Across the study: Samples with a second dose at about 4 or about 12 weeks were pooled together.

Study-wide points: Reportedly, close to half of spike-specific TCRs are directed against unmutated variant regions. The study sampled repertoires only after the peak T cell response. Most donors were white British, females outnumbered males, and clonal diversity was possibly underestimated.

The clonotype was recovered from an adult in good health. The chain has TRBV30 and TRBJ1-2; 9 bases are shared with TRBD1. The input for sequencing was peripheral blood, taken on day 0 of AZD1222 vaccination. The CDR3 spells CAWTPGPSTGGDYGYTF. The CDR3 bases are TGTGCCTGGACCCCTGGGCCCTCGACAGGGGGAGACTATGGCTACACCTTC.